One and the same sample provided the 17 T cell receptor beta chains below, sequenced in a study of T cell repertoires in cytomegalovirus infection. TCRdb re-called the reads with MiXCR, one entry per CDR3 protein. Among over 250,000 distinct CDR3 sequences listed, about 20% were seen once. What these receptors recognize is not known. The starting material was cultured PBMCs, obtained from culture after CMV antigen stimulation. These receptors were taken from a human donor in good health (CMV status not recorded). Some clones in this sample may be carry-over from other donors' samples.

This clonotype was seen repeatedly, ten times or more. This sequence joins TRBV28 and TRBJ2-1, with D possibly called TRBD1 or TRBD2 (6 bases each). The CDR3 spans 15 residues. Germline V gene data show CDR1 as MDHEN and CDR2 as SYDVKM. The V gene lost 2 bases and the J gene lost 5 bases, with 13 bases spanning the gap. The CDR3 sequence: CASSLVGGADNEQFF. The CDR3 DNA reads as TGTGCCAGCAGTTTAGTCGGGGGCGCCGACAATGAGCAGTTCTTC.

The chain links TRBV19 to TRBJ2-7; D possibly corresponds to TRBD2 (7 bases). Trimming shortened V by 10 bases and J by 4 bases, and 17 bases separated the two germline ends. CDR1 and CDR2 (germline): LNHDA, SQIVND (reference sequence). The CDR3 contains 13 residues. The CDR3 nucleotides read TGTGCCACTGCGTGGGGGGGCTCGTACGAGCAGTACTTC. Translating it yields CATAWGGSYEQYF.

This clonotype was seen a handful of times. The rearrangement links TRBV12-3 or TRBV12-4 to TRBJ1-1, with unresolved D. V was shortened by 6 bases and J by 1 base, with 12 bases between the two germline ends. The CDR3 extends over 14 amino acids. The CDR3 loop reads CASSSAPPNTEAFF. Here the CDR3 DNA reads TGTGCCAGCAGCTCGGCCCCGCCGAACACTGAAGCTTTCTTT.

There are a few counts of this clonotype. The gene calls are TRBV6-2 or TRBV6-3 and TRBJ2-7, with D possibly being TRBD2 (6 bases). Between the trimmed V and J ends, which lost 7 bases and 13 bases, there was a span of 26 bases. Per germline, CDR1 MNHEY and CDR2 SVGEGT. There are 14 residues in the CDR3. The CDR3 region is CASIGGTDVSLEYV. CDR3 nucleotide sequence: TGTGCCAGCATCGGAGGGACGGACGTAAGTCTGGAATACGTC.

There are a few counts of this clonotype. The V call is TRBV19, the J call TRBJ2-6, with TRBD1 matching over 10 bases. V gave up 9 bases and J gave up 0 bases; unmatched junction bases: 5. CDR3 size: 16 residues. The germline gives CDR1 LNHDA, CDR2 SQIVND (reference sequence). CDR3 in DNA: TGTGCCAGCCAGGACAGGGGGTTCTCTGGGGCCAACGTCCTGACTTTC. It specifies CASQDRGFSGANVLTF.

CDR3 sequence (DNA): TGTGCCAGCAGCTTGGGGACAGGGAGTTATGCCGGGGAGCTGTTTTTT. As protein: CASSLGTGSYAGELFF. This chain uses TRBV7-2 with TRBJ2-2; 9 bases line up with TRBD1. CDR3 length: 16 residues. V shed 3 bases, J shed 6 bases, and the junction held 8 bases outside the gene matches. The germline V gene encodes CDR1 SGHTA and CDR2 FQGNSA.

This clonotype was recorded a few times. J is TRBJ2-3 and V is TRBV15, with D uncertain. The V end lost 4 bases, the J end lost 8 bases, and 10 bases lay between the germline ends. Germline V gene lookup returns CDR1 LNHNV and CDR2 YYDKDF (reference sequence). The CDR3 loop spans 12 amino acids. CDR3 protein: CATSKEKRTQYF. The CDR3 bases are TGTGCCACCAGCAAGGAAAAGCGTACGCAGTATTTT.

This clonotype came up a few times. This chain connects TRBV7-8 to TRBJ2-1; 9 nucleotides agree with TRBD1. CDR1 SGHVS and CDR2 FQNEAQ come from the germline V gene. Trimming removed 4 bases from V and 2 bases from J; junction bases left unmatched: 12. The CDR3 spans 18 residues. CDR3 sequence reads: CASSSRPGQGRTYNEQFF. The CDR3 region has the DNA TGTGCCAGCAGCTCGCGCCCAGGACAGGGGCGAACCTACAATGAGCAGTTCTTC.

The rearrangement links TRBV4-1 to TRBJ1-1; 7 nucleotides align to TRBD1. Germline CDR1 is MGHRA and CDR2 is YSYEKL. With 2 bases clipped from V and 12 bases from J, the junction kept 15 bases outside the gene matches. The CDR3 has 15 residues. CDR3 DNA sequence: TGCGCCAGCAGCCAATCACAGGGGCGAGGAGACAATTCTTTCTTT. Its protein is CASSQSQGRGDNSFF.

The CDR3 coding sequence is TGTGCCAGCAGTCTCGGGACAGGGGGCCCCTACGAGCAGTACTTC. The encoded protein is CASSLGTGGPYEQYF. The chain is built from TRBV28 and TRBJ2-7; 12 bases agree with TRBD1. Trimming at V came to 5 bases and at J to 2 bases, leaving 4 bases not matched to a gene. The CDR3 is 15 amino acids. Per the germline V gene, CDR1 is MDHEN and CDR2 is SYDVKM. The whole variable domain, remainder taken from reference TRBV28 and TRBJ2-7, is DVKVTQSSRYLVKRTGEKVFLECVQDMDHENMFWYRQDPGLGLRLIYFSYDVKMKEKGDIPEGYSVSREKKERFSLILESASTNQTSMYLCASSLGTGGPYEQYFGPGTRLTVT.

This clonotype was recorded many times. V and J are TRBV7-2 and TRBJ1-2, with 7 bases aligning to TRBD1. Unmatched junction bases numbered 6, after V lost 5 bases and J lost 6 bases. CDR1 is SGHTA and CDR2 is FQGNSA in the germline V gene. The CDR3 consists of 13 residues. The CDR3 loop is CASSVPGTDGYTF. In DNA, the CDR3 is TGTGCCAGCAGCGTGCCCGGGACAGATGGCTACACCTTC. The entire variable domain, with the rest obtained from reference TRBV7-2 and TRBJ1-2, is as follows: GAGVSQSPSNKVTEKGKDVELRCDPISGHTALYWYRQSLGQGLEFLIYFQGNSAPDKSGLPSDRFSAERTGGSVSTLTIQRTQQEDSAVYLCASSVPGTDGYTFGSGTRLTVV.

This clonotype was counted between two and nine times. V usage is TRBV4-1 and J usage is TRBJ2-7; a possible D gene is TRBD2 (6 bases). This CDR3 has 16 amino acids. The ends were cut back, 0 bases at V and 2 bases at J, with 14 bases in the middle. Germline V gene lookup returns CDR1 MGHRA and CDR2 YSYEKL. The CDR3 sequence: CASSQDLLAPTYEQYF. The CDR3 region has the DNA TGCGCCAGCAGCCAAGACCTCCTAGCGCCGACCTACGAGCAGTACTTC.

This clonotype has ten or more counts. The chain links TRBV7-2 to TRBJ2-3; the match to TRBD2 covers 12 bases. CDR1 and CDR2 (germline): SGHTA, FQGNSA. This CDR3 has 14 amino acids. The V segment lost 5 bases and the J segment 5 bases; nucleotides outside the gene matches: 2. DNA for the CDR3: TGTGCCAGCAGCAGGACTAGCGGGAAAGATACGCAGTATTTT. Translating it yields CASSRTSGKDTQYF.

Many counts were recorded for this clonotype. The CDR3 spells CASSNSDAEAFF. The CDR3 coding sequence is TGTGCCAGTAGTAACAGCGACGCGGAAGCTTTCTTT. This chain links TRBV19 with TRBJ1-1; D uncertain. The length of the CDR3 is 12 residues. CDR1 is LNHDA, CDR2 SQIVND, per germline (reference sequence). Trimming cost V 4 bases and J 8 bases, with 11 bases left between them.

With respect to this clonotype: A much bigger clone sits one base away, suggesting this may be a read error. The CDR3, as DNA: TGTGCCAGCAGCCCCCGGAGGTGGGGGACCCAGCACTTC. As protein: CASSPRRWGTQHF. V and J are TRBV7-8 and TRBJ2-5, with D perhaps given as TRBD1 or TRBD2 (5 bases each). CDR1 is SGHVS and CDR2 is FQNEAQ in the germline V gene. This CDR3 has 13 amino acids.

V is TRBV6-5 and J is TRBJ1-1, with D possibly being TRBD1 (5 bases). CDR3 length equals 11 residues. V was trimmed by 5 bases and J by 8 bases, leaving 9 bases between them. CDR1 is MNHEY and CDR2 is SVGAGI in the germline V gene. CDR3 sequence (DNA): TGTGCCAGCAGTAACGGGGGGGAAGCTTTCTTT. Amino acids: CASSNGGEAFF.

This clonotype was observed many times. CDR3 in amino acids: CASSLSWQSYGYTF. The CDR3, as DNA: TGTGCCAGCAGCTTATCTTGGCAGAGCTATGGCTACACCTTC. The genes are TRBV7-2 and TRBJ1-2; unclear D gene. Germline V gives CDR1 SGHTA, CDR2 FQGNSA. V was trimmed by 2 bases and J by 4 bases, leaving 11 bases between them. The CDR3 has 14 residues. The full variable domain, with the rest looked up from reference TRBV7-2 and TRBJ1-2, is GAGVSQSPSNKVTEKGKDVELRCDPISGHTALYWYRQSLGQGLEFLIYFQGNSAPDKSGLPSDRFSAERTGGSVSTLTIQRTQQEDSAVYLCASSLSWQSYGYTFGSGTRLTVV.